The 17 T cell receptor beta chains below all came from one sample that was sequenced in a study of blood T cell repertoires in COVID-19. Repertoires were generated with immunoSEQ multiplex PCR, while TCRdb's copy carries only in-frame clones and drops some. The profile shows approximately 360,000 clones, 75% to 90% of them singletons. The sample consisted of PBMCs or T cells enriched from blood (not recorded which). The receptors stem from a woman between 50 and 59 years old who had recovered from COVID-19.

This chain joins TRBV19 and TRBJ1-4; TRBD1 agrees at 8 bases. Germline-derived CDR1 and CDR2 are LNHDA and SQIVND (reference sequence). V was clipped by 5 bases and J by 5 bases; unmatched bases: 4. This CDR3 contains 14 residues. Here the CDR3 reads CASSWWDRNEKLFF. CDR3 sequence (DNA): TGTGCCAGTAGTTGGTGGGACAGGAATGAAAAACTGTTTTTT.

The chain recombines TRBV3-1 (or the pseudogene TRBV3-2) with TRBJ2-7, with 10 bases fitting TRBD2. V gave up 1 base and J gave up 3 bases; unmatched junction bases: 9. The CDR3 covers 17 residues. Germline CDR1 reads LGHDT; CDR2 reads YNNKEL (reference sequence). The CDR3 DNA reads as TGTGCCAGCAGCCAAGTTGCCCGGACTAGCGGATACTACGAGCAGTACTTC. Amino acids: CASSQVARTSGYYEQYF.

The chain combines TRBV27 with TRBJ2-2, with 7 bases matching TRBD2. V lost 7 bases to trimming and J lost 7 bases; unmatched junction nucleotides: 6. CDR1 and CDR2 from the germline V gene are MNHEY and SMNVEV (reference sequence). The length of the CDR3 is 13 residues. The CDR3 region has the DNA TGTGCCAGCACCCCGATAGCGGGCGGGGAGCTGTTTTTT. Translated, it gives CASTPIAGGELFF.

CDR3 bases: TGTGCCACCAGTCCCGACAGTACTAACTATGGCTACACCTTC. Translating it yields CATSPDSTNYGYTF. This rearrangement joins TRBV15 to TRBJ1-2; possible D gene TRBD1, 5 bases. Germline V gene sequence: CDR1 LNHNV, CDR2 YYDKDF (reference sequence). This CDR3 is 14 amino acids long. Trimming took off 6 bases at V and 0 bases at J, with 11 bases between the two ends.

The gene calls are TRBV27 and TRBJ2-7; TRBD1 aligns across 8 bases. The CDR3 covers 14 residues. V was clipped by 8 bases and J by 4 bases; unmatched bases: 10. The V gene's germline CDR1 is MNHEY and CDR2 SMNVEV (reference sequence). CDR3 residues: CASSTSGGIYEQYF. CDR3 nucleotide sequence: TGTGCCAGCTCCACTTCAGGGGGCATTTACGAGCAGTACTTC.

This clone has just a few counts. V usage is TRBV7-2 and J usage is TRBJ2-7; 14 nucleotides match TRBD2. J was trimmed by 2 bases and V by 1 base; bases with no gene match: 10. CDR1 and CDR2 (germline): SGHTA, FQGNSA. The CDR3 runs 19 residues. This CDR3 is CASSLGSRTSGRQPYEQYF. CDR3 DNA sequence: TGTGCCAGCAGCTTAGGTAGTAGGACTAGCGGGAGGCAACCCTACGAGCAGTACTTC.

V and J are TRBV30 and TRBJ2-3; TRBD2 matches at 9 bases. There are 17 residues in the CDR3. Germline lookup yields CDR1 GTSNPN and CDR2 SVGIG (reference sequence). V gave up 0 bases and J gave up 4 bases; unmatched junction bases: 11. Written as DNA, the CDR3 is TGTGCCTGGAGTGTAAGTTGGACTAGCGATTCAGCAGATACGCAGTATTTT. It yields the protein CAWSVSWTSDSADTQYF. The full variable domain, with the rest looked up from reference TRBV30 and TRBJ2-3, is SQTIHQWPATLVQPVGSPLSLECTVEGTSNPNLYWYRQAAGRGLQLLFYSVGIGQISSEVPQNLSASRPQDRQFILSSKKLLLSDSGFYLCAWSVSWTSDSADTQYFGPGTRLTVL.

The chain couples TRBV5-1 to TRBJ1-6, with D possibly being TRBD1 (5 bases). The V and J ends lost 2 bases and 10 bases respectively, with 10 bases between them. Per the germline V gene, CDR1 is SGHRS and CDR2 is YFSETQ. The CDR3 has 13 amino acids. This CDR3 reads CASSLLDSSPLHF. CDR3 sequence (DNA): TGCGCCAGCAGCTTACTCGACAGCTCACCCCTCCACTTT.

The V and J genes are TRBV7-2 and TRBJ1-6; TRBD1 aligns across 12 bases. Germline lookup yields CDR1 SGHTA and CDR2 FQGNSA. CDR3 length: 18 residues. Trimming at V came to 4 bases and at J to 8 bases, leaving 12 bases not matched to a gene. The CDR3 nucleotides are TGTGCCAGCAGCTCATCCGCCGGGACAGGGGGCGTTTATTCACCCCTCCACTTT. Translation: CASSSSAGTGGVYSPLHF.

This rearrangement joins TRBV7-9 to TRBJ2-3; D unresolved. The V gene's germline CDR1 is SEHNR and CDR2 FQNEAQ (reference sequence). This CDR3 has 12 amino acids. V was cut by 4 bases and J by 5 bases, with 7 bases left in between. The CDR3 sequence is CASSSGRDTQYF. The CDR3 bases are TGTGCCAGCAGCTCCGGTAGAGATACGCAGTATTTT.

The genes are TRBV21-1 and TRBJ2-1; the tabulated D call, TRBD1, remains unverified against the DNA. TRBV21-1 is an annotated pseudogene. The CDR3 is 16 residues long. The CDR3 bases are TGTGCCAGCAGCAAGCACCGGGACAGGGTCCACAATGAGCAGTTCTTC. Amino acid sequence: CASSKHRDRVHNEQFF.

The gene calls are TRBV27 and TRBJ2-5; 7 bases line up with TRBD2. This CDR3 comprises 14 residues. The germline CDR1 and CDR2 sequences are MNHEY and SMNVEV (reference sequence). With 6 bases clipped from V and 5 bases from J, the junction kept 9 bases outside the gene matches. The CDR3 is CASSPGRAGETQYF. CDR3 bases: TGTGCCAGCAGCCCTGGGAGGGCCGGGGAGACCCAGTACTTC.

The count of this clone is one. The V gene is TRBV6-5, the J gene TRBJ2-1, with D maybe TRBD2 (6 bases). V lost 6 bases and J lost 9, with 12 bases in between. This CDR3 comprises 12 residues. Germline V gene lookup returns CDR1 MNHEY and CDR2 SVGAGI. Written as DNA, the CDR3 is TGTGCCAGCAGGATACTAGCCGGTGAGCAGTTCTTC. Translated: CASRILAGEQFF.

The chain recombines TRBV19 with TRBJ1-2; TRBD1 matches 7 bases. The germline gives CDR1 LNHDA, CDR2 SQIVND (reference sequence). CDR3 length: 15 residues. V was clipped by 7 bases and J by 4 bases; unmatched bases: 12. CDR3 sequence: CASTEARDRVYGYTF. The CDR3 DNA sequence: TGTGCCAGTACCGAAGCGCGAGACAGGGTCTATGGCTACACCTTC.

This clone occurred a few times. J is TRBJ2-5 and V is TRBV29-1, with 8 bases fitting TRBD1. CDR1 is SQVTM, CDR2 ANQGSEA, per germline. With 1 base clipped from V and 2 bases from J, the junction kept 6 bases outside the gene matches. The CDR3 covers 15 residues. The CDR3 DNA reads as TGCAGCGTTGAAGTAACGGGGACAGGACAAGAGACCCAGTACTTC. Its protein is CSVEVTGTGQETQYF.

The V call is TRBV7-2, the J call TRBJ2-7; D unclear. V lost 1 base and J lost 7, with 14 bases in between. CDR3 length equals 14 residues. CDR1 and CDR2 (germline): SGHTA, FQGNSA. CDR3 residues: CASSLGLRLWEQYF. In DNA, the CDR3 is TGTGCCAGCAGCTTAGGGCTGAGGCTTTGGGAGCAGTACTTC.

The chain carries TRBV30 and TRBJ2-2, with TRBD1 identical over 7 bases. V lost 1 base, J lost 4 bases, and 3 bases stayed unmatched. The germline V gene has CDR1 GTSNPN and CDR2 SVGIG (reference sequence). The CDR3 extends over 14 amino acids. The chain's CDR3 is CAWSGQGSTGELFF. The DNA of the CDR3 is TGTGCCTGGAGTGGACAGGGATCCACCGGGGAGCTGTTTTTT.